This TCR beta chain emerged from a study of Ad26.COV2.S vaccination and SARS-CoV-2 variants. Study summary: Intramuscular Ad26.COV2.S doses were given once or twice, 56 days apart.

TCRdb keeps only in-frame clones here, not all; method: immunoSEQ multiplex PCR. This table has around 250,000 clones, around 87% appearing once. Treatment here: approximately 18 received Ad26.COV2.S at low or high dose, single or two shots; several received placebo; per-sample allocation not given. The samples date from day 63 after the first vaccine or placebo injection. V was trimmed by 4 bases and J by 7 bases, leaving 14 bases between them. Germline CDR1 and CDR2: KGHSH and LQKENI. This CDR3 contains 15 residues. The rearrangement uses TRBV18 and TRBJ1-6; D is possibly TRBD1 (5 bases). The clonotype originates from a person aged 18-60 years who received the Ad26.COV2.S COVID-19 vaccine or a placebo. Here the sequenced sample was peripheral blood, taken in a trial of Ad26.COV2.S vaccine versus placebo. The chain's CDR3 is CASSLTGTQNSPLHF. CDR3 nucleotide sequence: TGTGCCAGCTCACTCACCGGGACCCAAAATTCACCCCTCCACTTT. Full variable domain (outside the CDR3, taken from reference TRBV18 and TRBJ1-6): NAGVMQNPRHLVRRRGQEARLRCSPMKGHSHVYWYRQLPEEGLKFMVYLQKENIIDESGMPKERFSAEFPKEGPSILRIQQVVRGDSAAYFCASSLTGTQNSPLHFGNGTRLTVT.